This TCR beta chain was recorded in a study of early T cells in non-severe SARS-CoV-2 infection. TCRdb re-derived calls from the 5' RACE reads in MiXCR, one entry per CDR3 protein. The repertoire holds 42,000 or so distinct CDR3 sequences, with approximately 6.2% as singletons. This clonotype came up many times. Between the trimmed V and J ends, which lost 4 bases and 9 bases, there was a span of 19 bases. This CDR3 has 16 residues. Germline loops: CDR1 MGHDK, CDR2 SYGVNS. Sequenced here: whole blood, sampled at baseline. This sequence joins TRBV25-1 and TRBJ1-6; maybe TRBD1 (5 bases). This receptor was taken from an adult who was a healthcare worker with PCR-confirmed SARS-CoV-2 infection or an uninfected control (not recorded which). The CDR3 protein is CASSGHTGVKGSPLHF. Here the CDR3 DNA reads TGTGCCAGCAGTGGACACACAGGAGTAAAGGGTTCACCCCTCCACTTT.